The source of this T cell receptor (beta chain) is a study of regulatory T cells in long-lasting Graves disease. Of note for this clonotype: As yet, its antigen is unknown.

Study-level results: Sample size, which was small, may have reduced accuracy. Persistent cases favored TRBV28, TRBJ1-2 and TRBJ2-5. TCR diversity was lower in persistent Graves' patients (versus newly diagnosed ones).

Building of the TCR beta libraries involved iRepertoire HTBI primers and Arm-PCR of CDR3 regions. TCRdb re-derived calls from the multiplex PCR reads in MiXCR, one entry per CDR3 protein. This sample has about 460,000 distinct CDR3 sequences; around 13% occur once, and the top ten carry around a sixth. The sample's time point: newly diagnosed GD, antithyroid drugs for less than 3 months. Following extraction of RNA from PBMCs, that RNA was used to make the TCR library. The ends were cut back, 3 bases at V and 0 bases at J, with 11 bases in the middle. Germline V gene sequence: CDR1 DFQATT, CDR2 SNEGSKA (reference sequence). CDR3 length: 14 amino acids. Another study also made use of these data, one on T cells in Graves' hyperthyroidism and ophthalmopathy. That report notes: Clinical symptoms, serum thyroxine and TRAb, thyroid ultrasound and orbital computed tomography were used for the diagnoses.

The rearrangement uses TRBV20-1 and TRBJ1-2; maybe TRBD1 (5 bases). Sequences were derived from peripheral blood mononuclear cells (PBMCs), sampled at new diagnosis, from a patient treated with antithyroid drugs. This clonotype was obtained from a woman between 50 and 59 years old with Graves disease. The CDR3 region is CSARTELTNYGYTF. The CDR3 coding sequence is TGCAGTGCTAGGACAGAACTAACTAACTATGGCTACACCTTC.